This T cell receptor delta chain was recorded in a study of γδ T cells in repeated Plasmodium falciparum infection. On the study more broadly: Donors were malaria-exposed Malian children or age- and gender-matched Australian children. Sampling occurred at baseline, pre-infection for selected infections, and 21 days post-infection.

TCRdb fed the multiplex PCR reads to CATT. In the table there are about 48,000 delta-chain clones, 1.5% to 2% of which are singletons. V was pared by 1 base and J by 0 bases, with 15 bases between. This CDR3 spans 17 amino acids. Germline V gives CDR1 TSWWSYY, CDR2 QGS. Vgamma9/Vdelta2+ and Vdelta2-negative gammadelta T cells were flow-sorted from PBMC for bulk sequencing. Concerning this clone: For this DNA, TCRdb reports the protein of a much larger clone, which diverges at residue 7, most likely from a read error; the protein presented here is translated directly from the DNA.

The receptor's source is a pool of human donors (malaria-infected and uninfected, not separated). Material for sequencing was gamma-delta T cells from blood. The chain has TRDV1 and TRDJ1; possible D gene TRDD3, 5 bases. The J gene was missing in TCRdb and was found by matching the end of the DNA to germline. CDR3 sequence reads: CALGEPSHWPNTDKLIF. As DNA, the CDR3 is TGTGCTCTTGGGGAACCGTCACACTGGCCCAACACCGATAAACTCATCTTT.